This TCR beta chain was sequenced in a study of PD-L1 blockade in urothelial cancer. The CDR3 has 15 amino acids. Per the germline V gene, CDR1 is SGHRS and CDR2 is YFSETQ. Trimming stripped 0 bases from V and 5 bases from J, with 11 bases between. The table came from immunoSEQ multiplex PCR; TCRdb's copy has only in-frame clones and leaves some out. The data show about 21,000 clones, around 90% seen once. Comments on this clone: Antigen: not known.

Study outcomes and limitations: Pretreatment blood TCR clonality under the median forecast improved survival.

The receptor comes from a woman aged 55 to 70 with urothelial cancer. The chain couples TRBV5-1 to TRBJ2-2; D is perhaps TRBD2 (5 bases). The sequenced sample was PBMCs, obtained around atezolizumab (anti-PD-L1) treatment. The CDR3 spells CASSLDVRRTGELFF. Here the CDR3 DNA reads TGCGCCAGCAGCTTGGACGTCAGGAGGACCGGGGAGCTGTTTTTT.